This T cell receptor beta chain was documented in a study of OX40 agonist ivuxolimab in advanced cancers. Study-wide results and limits: The CD4+ and CD8+ T cells in the blood had expanded clonally by week 6 at 0.1 to 3.0 mg/kg. The average count of expanded clones was higher among CD8+ T cells than among CD4+.

Turning to this clone: The antigen is unknown.

Clones were sequenced by immunoSEQ multiplex PCR, and TCRdb holds only the in-frame ones, with some missing. The data contain some 76,000 clones, about 87% of them seen just once; the ten biggest clones take up 5.5% to 7.5%. The sequence derives from an adult with an advanced solid tumor such as melanoma, head and neck, liver or kidney cancer. Sequencing was performed on CD4+ or CD8+ T cells sorted from blood, taken in a trial of the OX40 agonist ivuxolimab.

The CDR3 sequence is CASSQEPGNQPQHF. The DNA of the CDR3 is TGCGCCAGCAGCCAAGAGCCGGGCAATCAGCCCCAGCATTTT. The chain joins TRBV4-3 to TRBJ1-5; D unclear. The CDR3 loop spans 14 amino acids. Looked up from germline, CDR1 is LGHNA and CDR2 is YSLEER. V dropped 0 bases and J dropped 2 bases, with 5 bases sitting between them.